The 27 T cell receptor beta chains below come from one sample, sequenced in a study of T cells in localized non-small cell lung cancer. Sequencing used immunoSEQ multiplex PCR; TCRdb keeps in-frame clones, though not all of them. The repertoire holds about 78,000 clones, with 84% as singletons. This specimen was peripheral blood, taken before any cancer treatment. Receptors originate from a man between 35 and 75 years old with stage I lung adenocarcinoma.

The chain recombines TRBV2 with TRBJ1-2; D might be TRBD1 (5 bases). The CDR3 consists of 13 residues. V was pared by 6 bases and J by 2 bases, with 10 bases between. Germline CDR1 SNHLY, CDR2 FYNNEI. Here the CDR3 DNA reads TGTGCCAGCAGGACGGGGGGGAACTATGGCTACACCTTC. Its translation is CASRTGGNYGYTF.

The J gene is TRBJ1-4, the V gene TRBV25-1; D is possibly TRBD1 (6 bases). Trimming left V 8 bases short and J 7 bases short, with 17 bases between. The germline V gene encodes CDR1 MGHDK and CDR2 SYGVNS. CDR3 length: 14 amino acids. CDR3 loop: CASARGGEGEKLFF. CDR3 nucleotides: TGTGCCAGCGCCCGGGGGGGCGAAGGTGAAAAACTGTTTTTT.

J is TRBJ2-7 and V is TRBV11-1; 8 nucleotides match TRBD2. The CDR3 contains 16 residues. V shed 3 bases and J 1 base; nucleotides not matched to a gene: 8. The germline V gene encodes CDR1 SGHAT and CDR2 FQDESV (reference sequence). DNA of the CDR3: TGTGCCAGCAGCTTGCGAGCCGGGACTAGTTCCTACGAGCAGTACTTC. This encodes CASSLRAGTSSYEQYF. The full variable domain, completed using reference TRBV11-1 and TRBJ2-7, is EAEVAQSPRYKITEKSQAVAFWCDPISGHATLYWYRQILGQGPELLVQFQDESVVDDSQLPKDRFSAERLKGVDSTLKIQPAELGDSAMYLCASSLRAGTSSYEQYFGPGTRLTVT.

The chain links TRBV7-3 to TRBJ2-5, with 7 nucleotides matching TRBD1. Germline V gene sequence: CDR1 SGHTA, CDR2 FQGTGA. The CDR3 runs 15 residues. Germline trimming cut 5 bases from V and 4 bases from J; bases unmatched to any gene: 10. The CDR3 DNA reads TGTGCCAGCAGCCCCTCCCCCCGACAGGGAGAGACCCAGTACTTC. The encoded protein is CASSPSPRQGETQYF.

The V gene is TRBV2, the J gene TRBJ1-5, with unresolved D. This CDR3 has 15 amino acids. The germline V gene has CDR1 SNHLY and CDR2 FYNNEI. The germline V and J ends were trimmed by 6 bases and 3 bases, with 15 bases remaining between them. CDR3 sequence (DNA): TGTGCCAGCAGAATTATAAACTCCATCAATCAGCCCCAGCATTTT. This encodes CASRIINSINQPQHF.

The CDR3 sequence is CASSVVHGPGELFF. The CDR3 DNA sequence: TGTGCCAGCAGCGTAGTCCACGGGCCCGGGGAGCTGTTTTTT. This chain uses TRBV9 with TRBJ2-2, with no clear D. This CDR3 region has 14 residues. Trimming pared 0 bases from V and 6 bases from J, leaving 9 bases between. The germline gives CDR1 SGDLS, CDR2 YYNGEE.

The chain couples TRBV5-1 to TRBJ1-1, with D perhaps TRBD1 (5 bases). This CDR3 is 14 amino acids long. V was shortened by 2 bases and J by 4 bases, with 12 bases between the two germline ends. From germline, CDR1 is SGHRS and CDR2 YFSETQ. Here the CDR3 DNA reads TGCGCCAGCAGCTTAGGGGATACGCTCACTGAAGCTTTCTTT. Its translation: CASSLGDTLTEAFF. The full variable domain, rest sourced from reference TRBV5-1 and TRBJ1-1, is KAGVTQTPRYLIKTRGQQVTLSCSPISGHRSVSWYQQTPGQGLQFLFEYFSETQRNKGNFPGRFSGRQFSNSRSEMNVSTLELGDSALYLCASSLGDTLTEAFFGQGTRLTVV.

This rearrangement joins TRBV18 to TRBJ2-7; possibly TRBD1 for D (6 bases). From germline, CDR1 is KGHSH and CDR2 LQKENI. This CDR3 is 13 amino acids long. The ends were cut back, 0 bases at V and 8 bases at J, with 11 bases in the middle. CDR3 sequence (DNA): TGTGCCAGCTCACCACCGCCAGGGGACAAGCAGTACTTC. Encoded protein: CASSPPPGDKQYF. Using reference TRBV18 and TRBJ2-7 for the parts outside the CDR3, the full variable domain is NAGVMQNPRHLVRRRGQEARLRCSPMKGHSHVYWYRQLPEEGLKFMVYLQKENIIDESGMPKERFSAEFPKEGPSILRIQQVVRGDSAAYFCASSPPPGDKQYFGPGTRLTVT.

This clone was observed at least ten times. The rearrangement links TRBV28 to TRBJ1-4, with 10 bases aligning to TRBD1. V shed 7 bases, J shed 7 bases, and the junction held 6 bases outside the gene matches. The V gene's germline CDR1 is MDHEN and CDR2 SYDVKM. The CDR3 loop spans 14 amino acids. The CDR3 DNA sequence: TGTGCCAGCATAGACAGGGGGCAGGGTGAAAAACTGTTTTTT. This gives the protein CASIDRGQGEKLFF.

This clone was detected once. The V gene is TRBV7-9, the J gene TRBJ2-7; TRBD2 might be the D (6 bases). The V end was cut by 6 bases, the J end by 7 bases, with 22 bases between. The CDR3 is 15 residues long. CDR1 is SEHNR, CDR2 FQNEAQ, per germline (reference sequence). The CDR3: CASSSPGGTAGEQYF. The CDR3, as DNA: TGTGCCAGCAGTTCCCCAGGCGGGACGGCGGGAGAGCAGTACTTC.

Here the CDR3 reads CASSGDSGAYSSYNEQFF. DNA of the CDR3: TGCGCCAGCAGTGGGGATAGCGGTGCTTACAGCTCCTACAATGAGCAGTTCTTC. This chain uses TRBV10-2 with TRBJ2-1, with D perhaps TRBD2 (6 bases). Trimming removed 4 bases from V and 0 bases from J, with 19 bases in between. Germline V lookup: CDR1 WSHSY, CDR2 SAAADI. The CDR3 extends over 18 amino acids.

V is TRBV2 and J is TRBJ2-5; 11 bases line up with TRBD2. V lost 3 bases and J lost 5; bases outside the gene matches: 5. The CDR3 has 15 residues. Germline loops: CDR1 SNHLY, CDR2 FYNNEI. CDR3 loop: CASSEALAGGETQYF. CDR3 in DNA: TGTGCCAGCAGTGAGGCCCTAGCGGGGGGTGAGACCCAGTACTTC.

The V gene is TRBV27, the J gene TRBJ1-2; D may be TRBD1 (5 bases). Between the trimmed V and J ends, which lost 6 bases and 7 bases, there was a span of 18 bases. The CDR3 is 14 amino acids. In germline, CDR1 is MNHEY, CDR2 SMNVEV (reference sequence). The CDR3 is CASSMGGVRVGYTF. For the CDR3, the DNA is TGTGCCAGCAGCATGGGGGGGGTTAGAGTTGGCTACACCTTC.

The chain is built from TRBV1 and TRBJ2-7; the table's D call TRBD2 went unverified against the DNA. TRBV1 is a documented pseudogene. The CDR3 has 13 residues. CDR3 sequence: CTSSQGPRRGQYF. For the CDR3, the DNA is TGCACCAGCAGCCAAGGTCCCCGACGAGGGCAGTACTTC.

The gene calls are TRBV6-1 and TRBJ2-3; no clear D. Germline-derived CDR1 and CDR2 are MNHNS and SASEGT. The V gene lost 3 bases and the J gene lost 4 bases, with 8 bases spanning the gap. The CDR3 is 13 residues long. The CDR3 region is CASSERPADTQYF. Here the CDR3 DNA reads TGTGCCAGCAGTGAGAGACCAGCAGATACGCAGTATTTT.

The chain recombines TRBV19 with TRBJ1-1; tentatively, D is TRBD1 (5 bases). Trimming stripped 6 bases from V and 5 bases from J, with 13 bases between. CDR1 and CDR2 (germline): LNHDA, SQIVND (reference sequence). The CDR3 is 13 amino acids. In DNA, the CDR3 is TGTGCCAGTAGAACGGCCGGGGGGACTGAAGCTTTCTTT. Translated: CASRTAGGTEAFF.

The chain is built from TRBV28 and TRBJ2-7; no definite D call. Germline CDR1 reads MDHEN; CDR2 reads SYDVKM. V shed 2 bases and J shed 2 bases, with 10 bases lying between them. The CDR3 length is 14 residues. The CDR3 here is CASSLGAAPYEQYF. In DNA form, the CDR3 reads TGTGCCAGCAGTTTAGGCGCAGCGCCCTACGAGCAGTACTTC.

The J gene is TRBJ2-1, the V gene TRBV28; TRBD2 agrees at 11 bases. V lost 6 bases, J lost 6 bases, and 13 bases stayed unmatched. Per the germline V gene, CDR1 is MDHEN and CDR2 is SYDVKM. The CDR3 spans 17 residues. The CDR3 loop is CASRRGTSGSLGNEQFF. The CDR3 coding sequence is TGTGCCAGCAGGCGGGGCACTAGCGGGAGCTTGGGCAATGAGCAGTTCTTC.

V and J are TRBV30 and TRBJ1-6; TRBD1 is a possible D gene (5 bases). The CDR3 length is 13 residues. The ends were cut back, 1 base at V and 11 bases at J, with 12 bases in the middle. Germline-derived CDR1 and CDR2 are GTSNPN and SVGIG (reference sequence). CDR3 sequence reads: CAWSEMRGAPLHF. The CDR3 DNA follows: TGTGCCTGGAGTGAGATGCGGGGGGCACCCCTCCACTTT.

The V and J genes are TRBV9 and TRBJ2-7; tentatively, D is TRBD1 (5 bases). Trimming removed 4 bases from V and 2 bases from J, with 16 bases in between. The CDR3 is 15 amino acids. Germline assignment: CDR1 SGDLS and CDR2 YYNGEE. The CDR3 region is CASSSSGHPTYEQYF. The CDR3 DNA sequence: TGTGCCAGCAGCTCGTCTGGACACCCTACCTACGAGCAGTACTTC. Supplemented by reference TRBV9 and TRBJ2-7, the full variable domain reads DSGVTQTPKHLITATGQRVTLRCSPRSGDLSVYWYQQSLDQGLQFLIQYYNGEERAKGNILERFSAQQFPDLHSELNLSSLELGDSALYFCASSSSGHPTYEQYFGPGTRLTVT.

This sequence joins TRBV4-3 and TRBJ2-1; D perhaps matches TRBD2 (7 bases). The CDR3 is 15 residues long. The V gene lost 1 base and the J gene lost 9 bases, with 16 bases spanning the gap. Germline values: CDR1 LGHNA, CDR2 YSLEER. CDR3 sequence reads: CASSQVGGGRGEQFF. The CDR3 nucleotides read TGCGCCAGCAGCCAAGTGGGCGGGGGCCGGGGTGAGCAGTTCTTC.

The chain joins TRBV2 to TRBJ1-1; 7 bases line up with TRBD1. CDR1 SNHLY and CDR2 FYNNEI come from the germline V gene. The CDR3 covers 13 residues. V trimming: 5 bases; J trimming: 3 bases; junction bases outside the gene matches: 3. CDR3 protein: CASSQGEDTEAFF. The CDR3, as DNA: TGTGCCAGCAGTCAGGGGGAGGACACTGAAGCTTTCTTT.

The gene calls are TRBV7-2 and TRBJ1-6; D is possibly TRBD1 (5 bases). There are 15 residues in the CDR3. Trimming stripped 4 bases from V and 10 bases from J, with 17 bases between. Germline loops: CDR1 SGHTA, CDR2 FQGNSA. DNA for the CDR3: TGTGCCAGCAGCTCCGTCGGGCAGGGCGGCTCACCCCTCCACTTT. Its protein product is CASSSVGQGGSPLHF.

The chain couples TRBV9 to TRBJ1-2; a possible D gene is TRBD1 (5 bases). The V gene's germline CDR1 is SGDLS and CDR2 YYNGEE. V lost 4 bases to trimming and J lost 4 bases, with 26 bases between them. CDR3 length equals 18 residues. CDR3 in amino acids: CASSSGRAEPPFLYGYTF. CDR3 in DNA: TGTGCCAGCAGCTCAGGGAGGGCAGAACCTCCCTTTCTCTATGGCTACACCTTC.

The DNA for the CDR3 is TGTGCCAGCCCTCTAATCGGGGAAAAACTGTTTTTT. Protein: CASPLIGEKLFF. This chain uses TRBV9 with TRBJ1-4; no definite D call. This CDR3 contains 12 residues. Per the germline V gene, CDR1 is SGDLS and CDR2 is YYNGEE. Trimming removed 7 bases from V and 8 bases from J, with 12 bases in between.

This sequence joins TRBV7-2 and TRBJ1-2; 7 bases line up with TRBD1. This CDR3 is 16 amino acids long. Unmatched junction bases numbered 12, after V lost 3 bases and J lost 5 bases. Germline V gives CDR1 SGHTA, CDR2 FQGNSA. The CDR3 loop is CASSFSGGAESYGYTF. As DNA, the CDR3 is TGTGCCAGCAGCTTTTCAGGGGGGGCGGAATCGTATGGCTACACCTTC.

The V gene is TRBV5-1, the J gene TRBJ2-7; TRBD2 is a possible D gene (6 bases). This CDR3 has 15 residues. V was clipped by 0 bases and J by 6 bases, with 16 bases between them. Germline assignment: CDR1 SGHRS and CDR2 YFSETQ. The CDR3 region has the DNA TGCGCCAGCAGCTTGGGGGGGACTCTCGTCTCCGAGCAGTACTTC. The encoded protein is CASSLGGTLVSEQYF.